Shown below are 23 T cell receptor beta chains from a single sample sequenced in a study of radiotherapy plus CTLA-4 blockade in lung cancer. This table comes from immunoSEQ multiplex PCR, and its TCRdb copy is limited to in-frame clones, with some not included. The data show about 39,000 clones, just under 80% seen once. The material was peripheral blood, obtained from a patient treated with radiotherapy plus ipilimumab. The receptors were sampled from a human donor with non-small cell lung cancer that progressed on radiotherapy plus ipilimumab.

This chain joins TRBV19 and TRBJ1-6, with D possibly being TRBD1 (5 bases). V was trimmed by 6 bases and J by 6 bases, leaving 18 bases between them. This CDR3 has 16 residues. Germline-derived CDR1 and CDR2 are LNHDA and SQIVND (reference sequence). The CDR3 nucleotides are TGTGCCAGTAGCCTGACTGCAGGGCCCCTTAATTCACCCCTCCACTTT. Its protein is CASSLTAGPLNSPLHF. The variable domain in full, completed from reference TRBV19 and TRBJ1-6, reads DGGITQSPKYLFRKEGQNVTLSCEQNLNHDAMYWYRQDPGQGLRLIYYSQIVNDFQKGDIAEGYSVSREKKESFPLTVTSAQKNPTAFYLCASSLTAGPLNSPLHFGNGTRLTVT.

This clone was detected only once. The chain has TRBV6-5 and TRBJ2-7; D is undetermined. V was cut by 6 bases and J by 1 base, with 10 bases left in between. Germline assignment: CDR1 MNHEY and CDR2 SVGAGI. CDR3 length: 13 residues. DNA of the CDR3: TGTGCCAGCAGACCAGGTGGTTCCTACGAGCAGTACTTC. Residues: CASRPGGSYEQYF.

This chain links TRBV7-9 with TRBJ1-6; tentatively, D is TRBD1 (5 bases). This CDR3 spans 14 amino acids. Trimming pared 5 bases from V and 13 bases from J, leaving 18 bases between. Germline V CDR1 and CDR2: SEHNR, FQNEAQ (reference sequence). Written as DNA, the CDR3 is TGTGCCAGCAGCCCAGGGCGAGATATTTATCCCCTCCACTTT. Its protein is CASSPGRDIYPLHF.

The chain joins TRBV5-1 to TRBJ1-1, with D maybe TRBD1 (6 bases). V lost 0 bases, J lost 5 bases, and 11 bases lay in between. The CDR3 spans 14 residues. Germline CDR1 is SGHRS and CDR2 is YFSETQ. The CDR3 nucleotides read TGCGCCAGCAGCTTGGATAAGGGGGGGACTGAAGCTTTCTTT. It encodes CASSLDKGGTEAFF. Full variable domain (remainder filled in from reference TRBV5-1 and TRBJ1-1): KAGVTQTPRYLIKTRGQQVTLSCSPISGHRSVSWYQQTPGQGLQFLFEYFSETQRNKGNFPGRFSGRQFSNSRSEMNVSTLELGDSALYLCASSLDKGGTEAFFGQGTRLTVV.

This chain uses TRBV28 with TRBJ2-7, with 11 bases fitting TRBD1. V shed 6 bases, J shed 0 bases, and the junction held 1 base outside the gene matches. Germline CDR1 reads MDHEN; CDR2 reads SYDVKM. This CDR3 has 14 amino acids. CDR3 DNA sequence: TGTGCCAGCAGCGGGACAGGGGGCTCCTACGAGCAGTACTTC. Amino acid sequence: CASSGTGGSYEQYF. Based on the CDR3 plus reference TRBV28 and TRBJ2-7, the full variable domain is DVKVTQSSRYLVKRTGEKVFLECVQDMDHENMFWYRQDPGLGLRLIYFSYDVKMKEKGDIPEGYSVSREKKERFSLILESASTNQTSMYLCASSGTGGSYEQYFGPGTRLTVT.

The chain has TRBV11-3 and TRBJ2-7, with D possibly being TRBD1 (6 bases). Per germline, CDR1 SGHNT and CDR2 YENEEA. CDR3 length equals 13 residues. For the CDR3, the DNA is TGTCCCGCGGGCGGCAGGGGCCCCTACGAGCAGTACTTC. This translates into CPAGGRGPYEQYF.

This clone was counted a few times. This chain connects TRBV9 to TRBJ1-1, with 8 bases fitting TRBD1. J was trimmed by 7 bases and V by 3 bases; bases with no gene match: 5. This CDR3 has 13 amino acids. The germline V gene encodes CDR1 SGDLS and CDR2 YYNGEE. CDR3 in DNA: TGTGCCAGCAGCGCACAACAGGGGGGTGAAGCTTTCTTT. Translated: CASSAQQGGEAFF.

This chain connects TRBV18 to TRBJ2-2; TRBD1 is a possible D gene (6 bases). Trimming left V 2 bases short and J 0 bases short, with 13 bases between. The germline CDR1 and CDR2 sequences are KGHSH and LQKENI. This CDR3 comprises 17 residues. This CDR3 is CASSPGGRVSNTGELFF. Here the CDR3 DNA reads TGTGCCAGCTCACCAGGGGGCAGGGTTTCGAACACCGGGGAGCTGTTTTTT.

The rearrangement uses TRBV4-1 and TRBJ2-5; no clear D gene. Trimming shortened V by 7 bases and J by 5 bases, and 17 bases separated the two germline ends. CDR3 length equals 14 residues. Germline V CDR1 and CDR2: MGHRA, YSYEKL. CDR3 region: CASTVLLGQETQYF. In DNA, the CDR3 is TGCGCCAGCACAGTTCTGCTAGGTCAGGAGACCCAGTACTTC.

A single count supports this clone. The V call is TRBV7-6, the J call TRBJ2-7; D perhaps matches TRBD1 (6 bases). The CDR3 is 13 residues long. The germline V gene has CDR1 SGHVS and CDR2 FNYEAQ. Trimming left V 4 bases short and J 7 bases short, with 14 bases between. The CDR3 DNA reads TGTGCCAGCAGCTCACAGGGTGTGGGGGAGCAGTACTTC. Residues: CASSSQGVGEQYF.

V usage is TRBV7-3 and J usage is TRBJ2-2, with D possibly TRBD1 on 5 matching bases. Germline V gene sequence: CDR1 SGHTA, CDR2 FQGTGA. V was clipped by 0 bases and J by 7 bases, with 9 bases between them. The CDR3 has 14 residues. The CDR3 nucleotides are TGTGCCAGCAGCTTAACGGGGCCAAGCGGGGAGCTGTTTTTT. This gives the protein CASSLTGPSGELFF.

J is TRBJ1-2 and V is TRBV5-1; D might be TRBD1 (6 bases). Germline V gene lookup returns CDR1 SGHRS and CDR2 YFSETQ. V was shortened by 4 bases and J by 8 bases, with 12 bases between the two germline ends. The CDR3 runs to 12 residues. The DNA for the CDR3 is TGCGCCAGCAGCCAATACAGGGAGGGCTACACCTTC. Its translation: CASSQYREGYTF. Together with reference TRBV5-1 and TRBJ1-2, the CDR3 gives the full variable domain: KAGVTQTPRYLIKTRGQQVTLSCSPISGHRSVSWYQQTPGQGLQFLFEYFSETQRNKGNFPGRFSGRQFSNSRSEMNVSTLELGDSALYLCASSQYREGYTFGSGTRLTVV.

This clone was seen a few times. This sequence joins TRBV28 and TRBJ1-2; D gene ambiguous. In germline, CDR1 is MDHEN, CDR2 SYDVKM. The CDR3 loop spans 11 amino acids. Trimming took off 6 bases at V and 6 bases at J, with 8 bases between the two ends. The CDR3 sequence is CASRGLDGYTF. CDR3 coding DNA: TGTGCCAGCAGGGGCTTGGATGGCTACACCTTC.

The V gene is TRBV5-3, the J gene TRBJ2-7; TRBD1 agrees at 8 bases. TRBV5-3 qualifies as an ORF whose function is uncertain. V lost 1 base and J lost 4; bases outside the gene matches: 10. The CDR3 runs to 16 residues. The CDR3 DNA is TGTGCCAGAAGCTTGCGGCCCCGGGACAGGACTTACGAGCAGTACTTC. This translates into CARSLRPRDRTYEQYF.

This clone was observed a few times. The CDR3 nucleotides are TGTGCCAGCGGACAGGGGTTCCCGTACGAGCAGTACTTC. The encoded protein is CASGQGFPYEQYF. V gene TRBV19 combines with J gene TRBJ2-7; 9 nucleotides match TRBD1. The CDR3 is 13 amino acids. The trim removed 9 bases at V and 4 bases at J, leaving 7 bases unmatched. Germline V CDR1 and CDR2: LNHDA, SQIVND (reference sequence).

This chain uses TRBV4-2 with TRBJ1-6, with 8 bases fitting TRBD1. The V gene end was trimmed by 3 bases and the J gene end by 8 bases; junction bases not matched to a gene: 6. The CDR3 totals 15 residues. Germline loops: CDR1 LGHNA, CDR2 YNFKEQ. The CDR3 loop is CASSQPGQADSPLHF. DNA of the CDR3: TGTGCCAGCAGCCAGCCGGGACAGGCTGATTCACCCCTCCACTTT.

The J gene is TRBJ1-2, the V gene TRBV9; D perhaps matches TRBD1 (5 bases). V was trimmed by 0 bases and J by 0 bases, leaving 24 bases between them. Per germline, CDR1 SGDLS and CDR2 YYNGEE. The CDR3 is 20 amino acids. The DNA for the CDR3 is TGTGCCAGCAGCGTAGGCACAGGACCGACTGCCCCGTTAGCTAACTATGGCTACACCTTC. Its protein product is CASSVGTGPTAPLANYGYTF.

This clone occurred a few times. This chain connects TRBV5-1 to TRBJ2-5, with D tentatively TRBD2 (6 bases). This CDR3 is 15 amino acids long. CDR1 is SGHRS and CDR2 is YFSETQ in the germline V gene. The ends were cut back, 0 bases at V and 0 bases at J, with 9 bases in the middle. DNA of the CDR3: TGCGCCAGCAGCTTGGTCGCGGGGCACCAAGAGACCCAGTACTTC. Translating it yields CASSLVAGHQETQYF.

This clone was seen a few times. V usage is TRBV15 and J usage is TRBJ2-7, with 9 bases aligning to TRBD1. V shed 11 bases, J shed 5 bases, and the junction held 19 bases outside the gene matches. The germline V gene encodes CDR1 LNHNV and CDR2 YYDKDF (reference sequence). The CDR3 extends over 16 amino acids. In DNA form, the CDR3 reads TGTGCCGCCGAGGGGGACAGGGTTCTTATGGGGCACGAGCAGTACTTC. Its protein product is CAAEGDRVLMGHEQYF.

In this sample, this clone turned up once. V gene TRBV10-1 combines with J gene TRBJ2-3; D is unresolved. Germline CDR1 WNHNN, CDR2 SYGVQD (reference sequence). Trimming left V 3 bases short and J 6 bases short, with 13 bases between. The CDR3 covers 14 residues. For the CDR3, the DNA is TGCGCCAGCAGTGAACGGAGCCCCTGGGATACGCAGTATTTT. It is translated as CASSERSPWDTQYF.

This clone was counted between two and nine times. V gene TRBV7-3 combines with J gene TRBJ1-1; TRBD1 matches at 9 bases. V shed 5 bases and J 3 bases; nucleotides not matched to a gene: 7. Per the germline V gene, CDR1 is SGHTA and CDR2 is FQGTGA. The CDR3 length is 15 residues. For the CDR3, the DNA is TGTGCCAGCAGCAAACCGGGACAGGGTCACACTGAAGCTTTCTTT. This encodes CASSKPGQGHTEAFF.

The chain joins TRBV5-6 to TRBJ2-3, with 11 bases that match TRBD2. Germline V gives CDR1 SGHDT, CDR2 YYEEEE. The J segment lost 0 bases and the V segment lost 0 bases, leaving 9 bases of the junction unmatched. The CDR3 is made up of 19 amino acids. The CDR3 loop is CASSLGLAGTLSSTDTQYF. The DNA for the CDR3 is TGTGCCAGCAGCTTGGGACTAGCGGGGACGCTTAGTAGCACAGATACGCAGTATTTT.

On this clone itself: One end of the junction is discordant with germline, which a read error may explain. CDR3 amino acids: CASSQETFTSGGGLKHF. CDR3 in DNA: TGCGCCAGCAGCCAGGAGACCTTTACTAGCGGGGGAGGCCTCAAGCACTTC. The V and J genes are TRBV4-1 and TRBJ2-5; 11 nucleotides match TRBD2. Per the germline V gene, CDR1 is MGHRA and CDR2 is YSYEKL. This CDR3 contains 17 residues.